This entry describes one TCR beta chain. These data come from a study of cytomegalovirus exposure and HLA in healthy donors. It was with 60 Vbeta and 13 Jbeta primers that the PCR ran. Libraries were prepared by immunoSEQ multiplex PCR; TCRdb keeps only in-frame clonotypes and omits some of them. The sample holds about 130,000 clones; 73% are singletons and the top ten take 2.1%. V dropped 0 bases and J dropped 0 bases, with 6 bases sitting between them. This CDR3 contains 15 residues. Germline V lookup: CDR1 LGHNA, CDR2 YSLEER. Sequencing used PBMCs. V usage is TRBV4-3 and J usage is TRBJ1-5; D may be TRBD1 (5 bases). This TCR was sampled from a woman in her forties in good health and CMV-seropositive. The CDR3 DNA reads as TGCGCCAGCAGCCAAGATCAGGGTAGCAATCAGCCCCAGCATTTT. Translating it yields CASSQDQGSNQPQHF.